These T cell receptor beta chains were read from a single sample in a study of a mutant IDH1 vaccine in newly diagnosed glioma. Data came from immunoSEQ multiplex PCR; TCRdb stores just in-frame clones and leaves some out. The sample has about 68,000 clones; approximately 79% are singletons. The specimen comprised PBMCs, sampled from a glioma patient treated with radiotherapy, temozolomide or both. The origin of the receptors is a middle-aged man with glioma. CDR3s include the opening cysteine and the closing phenylalanine or tryptophan. A D gene is named only where the DNA matches it firmly. Clone size is given for some rows only: seen once, a few or many times, or a class if the clone is expanded.

J,V,D,size,DNA,CDR3
TRBJ1-2,TRBV30,.,.,TGTGCCTGGAGTGTCCAGCTTGGGAGAGGCTACACCTTC,CAWSVQLGRGYTF
TRBJ2-5,TRBV18,.,.,TGTGCCAGCTCACCCCAGGCCGGGGAGACCCAGTACTTC,CASSPQAGETQYF
TRBJ2-3,TRBV29-1,.,.,TGCAGCGTTAGGCAAAATACGCAGTATTTT,CSVRQNTQYF
TRBJ2-2,TRBV5-1,.,.,TGCGCCAGCAGCTTGGAGCATCTCACCGGGGAGCTGTTTTTT,CASSLEHLTGELFF
TRBJ1-6,TRBV5-1,.,.,TGCGCCAGCAGCCTGGGGGGGGGCCAGGTAGATTCACCCCTCCACTTT,CASSLGGGQVDSPLHF
TRBJ1-1,TRBV2,TRBD1,.,TGTGCCAGCAGTGACTTGCAGGGGGGCACTGAAGCTTTCTTT,CASSDLQGGTEAFF
TRBJ1-5,TRBV9,.,.,TGTGCCAGCAGCTTTACACGCGATAGCAATCAGCCCCAGCATTTT,CASSFTRDSNQPQHF
TRBJ2-2,TRBV29-1,.,once,TGCAGCGGATCAGGGGCGACCGGGGAGCTGTTTTTT,CSGSGATGELFF
TRBJ2-3,TRBV6-5,.,.,TGTGCCAGCAGTTACTCCGGGACTCGAGCAGATACGCAGTATTTT,CASSYSGTRADTQYF
TRBJ1-1,TRBV2,.,.,TGTGCCAGCAGATCAAGGAGCCTGGGAATGAACACTGAAGCTTTCTTT,CASRSRSLGMNTEAFF
TRBJ1-2,TRBV5-6,.,.,TGTGCCAGCAGCTTGGTTGCAGTAAACTATGGCTACACCTTC,CASSLVAVNYGYTF
TRBJ1-1,TRBV6-6,.,.,TGTGCCAGCAGTTTTAGTCCGGGGAACACTGAAGCTTTCTTT,CASSFSPGNTEAFF
TRBJ2-3,TRBV7-2,.,.,TGTGCCAGCAGCTTATACTCCGGGAAGGGAGATACGCAGTATTTT,CASSLYSGKGDTQYF
TRBJ2-3,TRBV4-1,.,.,TGCGCCAGCAGCCAAGAAGGGGTGTCAGATACGCAGTATTTT,CASSQEGVSDTQYF
TRBJ2-7,TRBV6-5,.,.,TGTGCCAGCAGTTACCGGGGGCTTGAGCAGTACTTC,CASSYRGLEQYF
TRBJ1-2,TRBV6-5,.,.,TGTGCCAGCAGTTATTCGGCAGGGACGGGCTATGGCTACACCTTC,CASSYSAGTGYGYTF
TRBJ1-2,TRBV29-1,.,once,TGCAGCTTCGAGGGGGGATCTTACTATGGCTACACCTTC,CSFEGGSYYGYTF
TRBJ2-7,TRBV6-5,.,.,TGTGCCAGCAGTTTTGCGGACAGCGGCGAGCAGTACTTC,CASSFADSGEQYF
TRBJ2-7,TRBV15,.,.,TGTGCCACCAGCAGAGATGCCTTTCAAAGCGAGCAGTACTTC,CATSRDAFQSEQYF
TRBJ2-3,TRBV19,.,.,TGTGCCAGTAACACAGGGTGGGCAGATACGCAGTATTTT,CASNTGWADTQYF
TRBJ1-1,TRBV9,.,few,TGTGCCAGCAGCGTAGCGGAAGGGTCTGAAGCTTTCTTT,CASSVAEGSEAFF
TRBJ1-6,TRBV18,TRBD1,.,TGTGCCAGCTCACCAAACAGGGGGAAGAATGGTTCACCCCTCCACTTT,CASSPNRGKNGSPLHF
TRBJ1-1,TRBV19,.,.,TGTGCCAGTAGGACTGGGGACACTGAAGCTTTCTTT,CASRTGDTEAFF
TRBJ2-2,TRBV19,.,.,TGTGCCAGTAGTCCCCCCGACAGGTCAACCGGGGAGCTGTTTTTT,CASSPPDRSTGELFF
TRBJ2-5,TRBV19,TRBD2,.,TGTGCCAGTAGTAATCCGGGGGGGCGCGAGACCCAGTACTTC,CASSNPGGRETQYF
TRBJ1-2,TRBV5-6,.,few,TGTGCCAGCAGCTTGGTGGCAGGGTCGAACCAGTACACCTTC,CASSLVAGSNQYTF
TRBJ2-7,TRBV4-1,TRBD1,.,TGCGCCAGCAGCCAAGAAGAGGGGGCAATGGATGAGCAGTACTTC,CASSQEEGAMDEQYF
TRBJ1-2,TRBV27,.,.,TGTGCCAGTTCAAATAAGGGGAATGGCTACACCTTC,CASSNKGNGYTF
TRBJ2-7,TRBV19,.,.,TGTGCCAGTAGCACGAGCTCCTACGAGCAGTACTTC,CASSTSSYEQYF
TRBJ2-2,TRBV6-4,TRBD1,.,TGTGCCAGCAGTGGACAGGGGGGTACCGGGGAGCTGTTTTTT,CASSGQGGTGELFF
TRBJ2-5,TRBV4-1,.,.,TGCGCCAGCAGCCGAGGGACAACGACTCAAGAGACCCAGTACTTC,CASSRGTTTQETQYF